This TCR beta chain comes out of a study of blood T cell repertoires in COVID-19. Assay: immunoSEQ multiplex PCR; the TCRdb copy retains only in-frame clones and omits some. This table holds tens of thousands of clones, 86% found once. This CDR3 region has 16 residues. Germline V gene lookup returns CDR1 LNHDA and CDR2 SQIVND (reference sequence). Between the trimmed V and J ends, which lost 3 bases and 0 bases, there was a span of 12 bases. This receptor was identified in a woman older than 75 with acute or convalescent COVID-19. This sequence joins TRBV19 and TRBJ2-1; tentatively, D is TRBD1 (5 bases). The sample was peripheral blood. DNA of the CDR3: TGTGCCAGTAGTATTGTAGGGGCACCCTCCTACAATGAGCAGTTCTTC. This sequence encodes CASSIVGAPSYNEQFF.